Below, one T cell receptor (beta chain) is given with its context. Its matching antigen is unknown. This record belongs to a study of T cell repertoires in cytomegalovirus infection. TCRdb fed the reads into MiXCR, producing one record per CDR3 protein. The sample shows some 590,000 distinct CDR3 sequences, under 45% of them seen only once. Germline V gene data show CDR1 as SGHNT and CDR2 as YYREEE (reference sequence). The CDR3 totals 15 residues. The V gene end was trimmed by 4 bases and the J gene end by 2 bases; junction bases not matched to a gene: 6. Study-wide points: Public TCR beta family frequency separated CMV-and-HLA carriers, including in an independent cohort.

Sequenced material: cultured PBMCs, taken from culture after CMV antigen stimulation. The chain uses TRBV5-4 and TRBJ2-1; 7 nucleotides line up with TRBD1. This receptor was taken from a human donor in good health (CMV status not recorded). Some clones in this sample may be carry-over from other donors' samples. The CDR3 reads CASSPDRVTYNEQFF. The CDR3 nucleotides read TGTGCCAGCAGCCCCGACAGGGTCACCTACAATGAGCAGTTCTTC.